These T cell receptor beta chains were read from a single sample in a study of cytomegalovirus exposure and HLA in healthy donors. The protocol was immunoSEQ multiplex PCR, while the TCRdb copy is restricted to in-frame clones and leaves out a portion. The table shows 75,000 to 90,000 clones, with 55% to 65% occurring only once. Sequencing was done on a sample of PBMCs. These receptors all stem from a woman between 40 and 50 years old in good health and CMV-seropositive. Both conserved end residues are part of each CDR3. A D gene is named only where the DNA matches it firmly. Size values are once, few and many counts, or a class for expanded clones, and some rows have none.

d_gene: TRBD2; j_gene: TRBJ2-1; abundance: NA; v_gene: TRBV5-4; CDR3aa: CASSSGTSGNYNEQFF; CDR3nt: TGTGCCAGCAGTTCCGGGACTAGCGGGAACTACAATGAGCAGTTCTTC
d_gene: NA; j_gene: TRBJ2-7; abundance: few; v_gene: TRBV1; CDR3aa: CTSSQMDRGPYEQYF; CDR3nt: TGCACCAGCAGCCAGATGGACAGGGGGCCGTACGAGCAGTACTTC
d_gene: TRBD1; j_gene: TRBJ2-7; abundance: NA; v_gene: TRBV28; CDR3aa: CASSQGGFNYEQYF; CDR3nt: TGTGCCAGCAGCCAAGGGGGCTTTAACTACGAGCAGTACTTC
d_gene: TRBD2; j_gene: TRBJ2-1; abundance: NA; v_gene: TRBV19; CDR3aa: CATNIAGGSSYNEQFF; CDR3nt: TGTGCCACCAACATCGCCGGGGGGAGCTCCTACAATGAGCAGTTCTTC
d_gene: TRBD1; j_gene: TRBJ1-2; abundance: NA; v_gene: TRBV28; CDR3aa: CASRTGETIGANYGYTF; CDR3nt: TGTGCCAGCAGAACAGGGGAGACGATAGGAGCTAACTATGGCTACACCTTC
d_gene: TRBD2; j_gene: TRBJ2-3; abundance: NA; v_gene: TRBV2; CDR3aa: CASRAGTSGTDTQYF; CDR3nt: TGTGCCAGCAGAGCCGGGACTAGCGGCACAGATACGCAGTATTTT
d_gene: TRBD1; j_gene: TRBJ1-2; abundance: NA; v_gene: TRBV29-1; CDR3aa: CSEGDRGFGYTF; CDR3nt: TGCAGCGAGGGGGACAGGGGCTTTGGCTACACCTTC
d_gene: NA; j_gene: TRBJ1-1; abundance: NA; v_gene: TRBV10-3; CDR3aa: CAISGLGANTEAFF; CDR3nt: TGTGCCATCAGTGGATTAGGGGCCAACACTGAAGCTTTCTTT
d_gene: TRBD2; j_gene: TRBJ2-1; abundance: once; v_gene: TRBV5-4; CDR3aa: CASSLAGRSYNEQFF; CDR3nt: TGTGCCAGCAGCTTGGCCGGGAGGAGCTACAATGAGCAGTTCTTC
d_gene: TRBD2; j_gene: TRBJ2-1; abundance: few; v_gene: TRBV9; CDR3aa: CASSPHDTAGGRFF; CDR3nt: TGTGCCAGCAGCCCACACGATACAGCGGGAGGTCGGTTCTTC
d_gene: NA; j_gene: TRBJ2-3; abundance: NA; v_gene: TRBV7-9; CDR3aa: CASSLAGTGDTQYF; CDR3nt: TGTGCCAGCAGCTTAGCGGGGACTGGGGATACGCAGTATTTT
d_gene: NA; j_gene: TRBJ1-2; abundance: NA; v_gene: TRBV5-1; CDR3aa: CASRSGDYGYTF; CDR3nt: TGCGCCAGCAGATCGGGGGACTATGGCTACACCTTC
d_gene: TRBD1; j_gene: TRBJ2-2; abundance: NA; v_gene: TRBV19; CDR3aa: CASSAPGTGNTGELFF; CDR3nt: TGTGCCAGTAGTGCCCCCGGGACAGGAAACACCGGGGAGCTGTTTTTT
d_gene: TRBD1; j_gene: TRBJ1-1; abundance: NA; v_gene: TRBV25-1; CDR3aa: CASMVQGPSSNTEAFF; CDR3nt: TGTGCCAGCATGGTACAGGGGCCGTCTTCCAACACTGAAGCTTTCTTT
d_gene: NA; j_gene: TRBJ2-7; abundance: NA; v_gene: TRBV6-1; CDR3aa: CASTGAYEQYF; CDR3nt: TGTGCCAGCACGGGTGCCTACGAGCAGTACTTC
d_gene: TRBD1; j_gene: TRBJ1-5; abundance: NA; v_gene: TRBV7-2; CDR3aa: CASSLDGTGTNQPQHF; CDR3nt: TGTGCCAGCAGCTTAGATGGGACAGGGACCAATCAGCCCCAGCATTTT
d_gene: TRBD1; j_gene: TRBJ2-1; abundance: NA; v_gene: TRBV5-8; CDR3aa: CASSLGQMVDNEQFF; CDR3nt: TGTGCCAGCAGCCTGGGACAGATGGTTGACAATGAGCAGTTCTTC
d_gene: NA; j_gene: TRBJ2-5; abundance: few; v_gene: TRBV5-6; CDR3aa: CASSLNPGVGTQYF; CDR3nt: TGTGCCAGCAGCTTGAACCCGGGAGTGGGGACCCAGTACTTC
d_gene: NA; j_gene: TRBJ2-5; abundance: NA; v_gene: TRBV4-1; CDR3aa: CASSQEGVVGGGETQYF; CDR3nt: TGCGCCAGCAGCCAAGAGGGGGTAGTGGGAGGCGGGGAGACCCAGTACTTC
d_gene: NA; j_gene: TRBJ1-2; abundance: NA; v_gene: TRBV30; CDR3aa: CAWNPGGISNYGYTF; CDR3nt: TGTGCCTGGAATCCTGGAGGGATTTCTAACTATGGCTACACCTTC
d_gene: NA; j_gene: TRBJ1-4; abundance: NA; v_gene: TRBV4-1; CDR3aa: CASSLRGPNEKLFF; CDR3nt: TGCGCCAGCAGTCTCAGGGGACCTAATGAAAAACTGTTTTTT
d_gene: NA; j_gene: TRBJ2-3; abundance: NA; v_gene: TRBV30; CDR3aa: CAWSPGTDTQYF; CDR3nt: TGTGCCTGGAGCCCGGGCACAGATACGCAGTATTTT